A selection of T cell receptor delta chains follows, all from one sample in a study of delta chains in infants with herpesvirus infections. TCRdb reprocessed the RT-PCR reads through CATT. The table shows 150 to 160 delta-chain clones, with 64% occurring only once. The specimen was peripheral blood, collected at time point 1 of longitudinal follow-up. The receptors were sampled from a human donor who was a Ugandan infant, either HIV-exposed or HIV-unexposed (not recorded which). The CDR3 runs from the conserved cysteine through the conserved F or W. A D gene is named only where the DNA matches it firmly. The size field is filled for only some rows; it gives once, few, many or a size class.

>-|TRDJ1|TRDV1|large
TGTGCTCTTGGGGAACTGGCCCTCCCATACACCGATAAACTCATCTTT
CALGELALPYTDKLIF
>TRDD3|TRDJ1|TRDV1|hyperexpanded
TGTGCTCTAAATCGGGGATACGTCGATAAACTCATCTTT
CALNRGYVDKLIF
>TRDD3|TRDJ1|TRDV1|-
TGTGCTCTTGGGGAACAAGTAATTTCCCTGGGGGGATCCTGGTGGTACACCGATAAACTCATCTTT
CALGEQVISLGGSWWYTDKLIF
>-|TRDJ1|TRDV1|hyperexpanded
TGTGCTCTTGGGGAACTTCCCTGTTGGGCCGATAAACTCATCTTT
CALGELPCWADKLIF
>TRDD3|TRDJ1|TRDV1|large
TGTGCTCTTGGGGAACGAGCCCCTATACGACCTACGCTTTACTGGGGCTATTACACCGATAAACTCATCTTT
CALGERAPIRPTLYWGYYTDKLIF